Below, 11 T cell receptor beta chains from the same sample are listed, as sequenced in a study of blood T cell repertoires in COVID-19 (dated by TCRdb to between 2020 and 2021). Libraries were prepared through the immunoSEQ multiplex PCR assay. The immuneACCESS repertoire file appears here via TCRdb, limited to in-frame rearrangements. These files lack a portion of the clones; in checked studies, under half of the deficit traces to unresolved V genes, and the cause of the others is not known. Across this sample there are under 300,000 clones, with 90% seen only once. In total, the top ten clones hold around 3.5% of the sample. Sequenced material: peripheral blood. The receptor source for this set is a woman aged 40-49 years with acute or convalescent COVID-19.

This clone is categorized as medium-sized. The chain has TRBV7-3 and TRBJ2-1; D perhaps matches TRBD2 (6 bases). Per germline, CDR1 SGHTA and CDR2 FQGTGA. The CDR3 covers 13 residues. Trimming stripped 5 bases from V and 10 bases from J, with 15 bases between. In nucleotides, the CDR3 is TGTGCCAGCAGCCCTAAGATGGGGGGAGAGCAGTTCTTC. The encoded protein is CASSPKMGGEQFF.

Remarks on this clone: In the same sample, other DNA sequences code for this CDR3. V is TRBV6-5 and J is TRBJ2-7; D is perhaps TRBD1 (6 bases). Germline CDR1 and CDR2: MNHEY and SVGAGI. V was shortened by 6 bases and J by 1 base, with 10 bases between the two germline ends. This CDR3 has 13 residues. The chain's CDR3 is CASSRQVSYEQYV. The CDR3, as DNA: TGTGCCAGCAGCCGACAGGTTTCCTACGAGCAGTACGTC.

The CDR3 DNA follows: TGTGCCAGCAGTTTATCGCAAAGCAGGAGGGGTTGGGATACGCAGTATTTT. Translating gives CASSLSQSRRGWDTQYF. V gene TRBV27 combines with J gene TRBJ2-3; TRBD2 is a possible D gene (6 bases). V lost 0 bases to trimming and J lost 6 bases, with 19 bases between them. This CDR3 contains 17 residues. CDR1 MNHEY and CDR2 SMNVEV come from the germline V gene (reference sequence).

This clone has a single count. The chain carries TRBV29-1 and TRBJ2-7; 9 positions match TRBD1. The junction had 3 bases not matched to a gene; V was cut back by 4 bases and J by 5 bases. Germline V gives CDR1 SQVTM, CDR2 ANQGSEA. There are 12 residues in the CDR3. The CDR3 DNA reads as TGCAGCGTTGCACAGGGGGCCAACGAGCAGTACGTC. The encoded protein is CSVAQGANEQYV.

V gene TRBV7-2 combines with J gene TRBJ2-1, with TRBD2 identical over 7 bases. V dropped 5 bases and J dropped 7; count of bases not matched to a gene: 14. This CDR3 has 16 amino acids. CDR1 and CDR2 from the germline V gene are SGHTA and FQGNSA. The CDR3 reads CASSTRSGAGRNEQFF. The CDR3 bases are TGTGCCAGCAGCACCCGGTCGGGAGCGGGAAGGAATGAGCAGTTCTTC. Drawing the rest from reference TRBV7-2 and TRBJ2-1, the complete variable domain is GAGVSQSPSNKVTEKGKDVELRCDPISGHTALYWYRQSLGQGLEFLIYFQGNSAPDKSGLPSDRFSAERTGGSVSTLTIQRTQQEDSAVYLCASSTRSGAGRNEQFFGPGTRLTVL.

The V and J genes are TRBV10-2 and TRBJ1-2; possible D gene TRBD1, 6 bases. CDR3 size: 16 residues. In germline, CDR1 is WSHSY, CDR2 SAAADI. Trimming pared 2 bases from V and 0 bases from J, leaving 13 bases between. This chain's CDR3 is CASSERDIDPNYGYTF. CDR3 DNA sequence: TGCGCCAGCAGTGAGCGGGACATAGACCCTAACTATGGCTACACCTTC.

The chain uses TRBV11-2 and TRBJ2-2, with TRBD2 matching 14 bases. CDR1 and CDR2 from the germline V gene are SGHAT and FQNNGV. The CDR3 contains 17 residues. V shed 4 bases and J 8 bases; nucleotides not matched to a gene: 9. The CDR3 DNA sequence: TGTGCCAGCAGCTCCCACTTGACTAGCGGGGGGGTGGGGGAGCTGTTTTTT. Its protein is CASSSHLTSGGVGELFF.

The V gene is TRBV2, the J gene TRBJ1-1; D unclear. The CDR3 loop spans 15 amino acids. V shed 6 bases and J shed 4 bases, with 18 bases lying between them. The germline V gene has CDR1 SNHLY and CDR2 FYNNEI. The CDR3 region has the DNA TGTGCCAGCAGGCCTTATGACGACGGCGGCACTGAAGCTTTCTTT. Its protein product is CASRPYDDGGTEAFF.

In nucleotides, the CDR3 is TGCAGCGTTGAAAAGCGACCATGGGAGGACTATGGCTACACCTTC. Its translation: CSVEKRPWEDYGYTF. The V gene is TRBV29-1, the J gene TRBJ1-2; no reliable D call. This CDR3 contains 15 residues. With 2 bases removed from V and 3 bases from J, the gap between germline ends came to 16 bases. The germline CDR1 and CDR2 sequences are SQVTM and ANQGSEA.

This chain uses TRBV6-5 with TRBJ1-3, with D maybe TRBD1 (6 bases). This CDR3 contains 16 residues. Germline lookup yields CDR1 MNHEY and CDR2 SVGAGI. The V end was cut by 0 bases, the J end by 2 bases, with 11 bases between. The CDR3 bases are TGTGCCAGCAGTTACTCGTGGAACAGGGCTGGAAACACCATATATTTT. This translates into CASSYSWNRAGNTIYF.

The CDR3 region is CASSQGNRGYGNTIYF. The CDR3 nucleotides are TGCGCCAGCAGCCAAGGTAACAGGGGATACGGAAACACCATATATTTT. The chain employs TRBV4-1 and TRBJ1-3; the match to TRBD1 covers 7 bases. The ends lost 1 base at V and 4 bases at J; junction bases unmatched: 7. Germline V gene data show CDR1 as MGHRA and CDR2 as YSYEKL. There are 16 residues in the CDR3.